What follows is one TCR beta chain and its context. Per the authors' pipeline: Cell counts per sample came from amplifying reference gene primers. Some clones are missing from TCRdb's copy, which holds only in-frame ones; the method was immunoSEQ multiplex PCR. V and J calls and clone size are given by that table; D and trimming were obtained from the DNA. The sample has over 30,000 clones; around 87% are singletons. J gave up 7 bases and V 4 bases, and 2 bases lay outside the gene matches. Germline V CDR1 and CDR2: SNHLY, FYNNEI. CDR3 length: 13 amino acids. The data stem from a study of blood T cell repertoires in COVID-19. Overall study context: COVID-19 samples from acute and convalescent phases originated in the United States, Italy and Spain. PBMCs, B-cell-depleted T cells, or T cells were the source of the cDNA or gDNA that made up the material.

The specimen was peripheral blood. The chain joins TRBV2 to TRBJ1-5; 9 nucleotides agree with TRBD1. This receptor was taken from a man at least 80 years old with active COVID-19. Written as DNA, the CDR3 is TGTGCCAGCAGTGGGACAGGGGACCAGCCCCAGCATTTT. Amino acid sequence: CASSGTGDQPQHF.